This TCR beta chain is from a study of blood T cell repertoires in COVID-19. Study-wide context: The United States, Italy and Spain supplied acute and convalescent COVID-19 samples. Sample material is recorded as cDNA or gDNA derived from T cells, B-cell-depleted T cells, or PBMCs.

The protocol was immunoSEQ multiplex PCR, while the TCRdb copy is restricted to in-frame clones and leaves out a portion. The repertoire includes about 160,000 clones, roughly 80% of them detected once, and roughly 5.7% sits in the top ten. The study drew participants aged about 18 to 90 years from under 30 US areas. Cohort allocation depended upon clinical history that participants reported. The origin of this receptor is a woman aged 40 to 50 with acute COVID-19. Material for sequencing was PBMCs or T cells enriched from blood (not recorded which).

The CDR3 DNA sequence: TGTGCCAGTAGTATAATTTCGGGGAACACTGAAGCTTTCTTT. Translating gives CASSIISGNTEAFF. The rearrangement uses TRBV19 and TRBJ1-1; D gene ambiguous. The V end was cut by 2 bases, the J end by 1 base, with 8 bases between. CDR1 and CDR2 (germline): LNHDA, SQIVND (reference sequence). The CDR3 spans 14 residues.